The rows below give T cell receptor beta chains drawn from one sample of a study of T cell changes during pregnancy in multiple sclerosis. Sequencing was performed with immunoSEQ multiplex PCR; in TCRdb, only in-frame clones are kept and a portion is missing. The table lists around 57,000 clones, approximately 92% of them singletons. Sequencing was performed on CD4+ T cells from peripheral blood mononuclear cells, taken in the third trimester of pregnancy. These receptors all come from a female donor with multiple sclerosis, enrolled in a pregnancy study. The CDR3 runs from the conserved cysteine through the conserved F or W. D genes are given only for firm matches. Size values are once, few and many counts, or a class for expanded clones, and some rows have none.

v_gene	d_gene	j_gene	abundance	CDR3aa	CDR3nt
TRBV7-2	.	TRBJ2-7	.	CASSLDRRAYEQYF	TGTGCCAGCAGCTTGGACAGGAGGGCCTACGAGCAGTACTTC
TRBV28	.	TRBJ1-4	.	CASTQAFEKLFF	TGTGCCAGCACACAGGCGTTCGAAAAACTGTTTTTT
TRBV5-1	.	TRBJ2-3	.	CASSLAGLAQGDTQYF	TGCGCCAGCAGCTTGGCTGGCCTAGCGCAAGGAGATACGCAGTATTTT
TRBV5-4	TRBD1	TRBJ2-1	once	CASSWTGTPGHEQFF	TGTGCCAGCAGCTGGACAGGTACCCCCGGGCATGAGCAGTTCTTC
TRBV6-1	TRBD1	TRBJ1-1	once	CASSEEGAWTEAFF	TGTGCCAGCAGTGAAGAGGGGGCGTGGACTGAAGCTTTCTTT
TRBV27	TRBD1	TRBJ1-4	.	CASSLGQGAGKLFF	TGTGCCAGCAGTTTAGGGCAGGGGGCTGGAAAACTGTTTTTT
TRBV19	TRBD1	TRBJ2-1	.	CASTLPGQGYNEQFF	TGTGCCAGCACCCTCCCGGGACAGGGCTACAATGAGCAGTTCTTC
TRBV2	.	TRBJ1-5	.	CASSEQGAGQPQHF	TGTGCCAGCAGTGAACAGGGTGCTGGGCAGCCCCAGCATTTT
TRBV6-5	.	TRBJ2-7	.	CASSYSPRGYEQYF	TGTGCCAGCAGTTACTCGCCTCGGGGCTACGAGCAGTACTTC
TRBV7-3	TRBD1	TRBJ1-3	.	CASSPTGGKGNTIYF	TGTGCCAGCAGCCCTACAGGGGGGAAAGGAAACACCATATATTTT
TRBV19	.	TRBJ1-5	.	CASTPTGYSNQPQHF	TGTGCCAGTACCCCGACAGGTTATAGCAATCAGCCCCAGCATTTT
TRBV5-1	TRBD1	TRBJ2-5	.	CASSTRDRSQETQYF	TGCGCCAGCAGCACCCGGGACAGGAGTCAAGAGACCCAGTACTTC
TRBV18	.	TRBJ1-4	.	CASSPQSAGINEKLFF	TGTGCCAGCTCACCACAGTCGGCAGGGATAAATGAAAAACTGTTTTTT
TRBV30	.	TRBJ1-4	once	CAWSRVSTNEKLFF	TGTGCCTGGAGTCGGGTTTCAACTAATGAAAAACTGTTTTTT
TRBV18	.	TRBJ2-1	.	CASSPADYNEQFF	TGTGCCAGCTCACCCGCGGACTACAATGAGCAGTTCTTC
TRBV6-6	.	TRBJ1-1	.	CASTAGRDTEAFF	TGTGCCAGCACCGCAGGGAGGGACACTGAAGCTTTCTTT
TRBV5-5	TRBD1	TRBJ1-2	.	CASSPTYRGGVRYGYTF	TGTGCCAGCAGCCCGACCTACAGGGGCGGGGTTCGCTATGGCTACACCTTC
TRBV6-1	.	TRBJ2-7	.	CASRRGAEPHF	TGTGCCAGCAGACGGGGTGCCGAGCCGCACTTC
TRBV15	TRBD1	TRBJ2-5	.	CATSRSDRSETQYF	TGTGCCACCAGCAGATCGGACAGGAGTGAGACCCAGTACTTC
TRBV5-1	.	TRBJ1-5	.	CASSLDTSNQPQHF	TGCGCCAGCAGCTTAGACACTAGCAATCAGCCCCAGCATTTT
TRBV6-1	TRBD2	TRBJ2-6	.	CASSEVGAAGASGANVLTF	TGTGCCAGCAGTGAAGTGGGAGCAGCGGGAGCATCCGGGGCCAACGTCCTGACTTTC
TRBV7-3	TRBD1	TRBJ1-3	.	CASSRQGGNTIYF	TGTGCCAGCAGTCGACAGGGAGGAAACACCATATATTTT
TRBV25-1	.	TRBJ2-5	.	CASSVSTGTLETQYF	TGTGCCAGCAGTGTTTCTACCGGGACTCTAGAGACCCAGTACTTC
TRBV29-1	.	TRBJ1-4	once	CSATPGRAGNEKLFF	TGCAGCGCTACCCCGGGTAGGGCGGGAAACGAAAAACTGTTTTTT
TRBV7-2	.	TRBJ1-5	.	CASSRFTVRGNQPQHF	TGTGCCAGCAGCCGCTTCACGGTCAGGGGCAATCAGCCCCAGCATTTT
TRBV7-7	TRBD1	TRBJ1-5	.	CASSPGTGHSNQPQHF	TGTGCCAGCAGCCCCGGGACAGGGCACAGCAATCAGCCCCAGCATTTT
TRBV29-1	.	TRBJ2-3	.	CSVAGVGGTDTQYF	TGCAGCGTTGCGGGGGTTGGGGGCACAGATACGCAGTATTTT
TRBV5-5	.	TRBJ1-4	.	CASSYGQGINNEKLFF	TGTGCCAGCAGCTACGGGCAGGGTATTAATAATGAAAAACTGTTTTTT
TRBV7-8	.	TRBJ2-7	.	CASSYKTASSSYEQYF	TGTGCCAGCAGCTATAAGACAGCTTCTAGCTCCTACGAGCAGTACTTC
TRBV9	.	TRBJ1-3	once	CASSVVDQTEAGNTIYF	TGTGCCAGCAGCGTCGTAGATCAAACAGAAGCTGGAAACACCATATATTTT
TRBV5-6	TRBD2	TRBJ2-3	once	CASSSLTSGGGTDTQYF	TGTGCCAGCAGCTCTCTAACTAGCGGGGGGGGCACAGATACGCAGTATTTT
TRBV5-1	TRBD2	TRBJ2-7	.	CASSLEAGGTYEQYF	TGCGCCAGCAGCTTGGAGGCGGGGGGTACCTACGAGCAGTACTTC
TRBV18	TRBD2	TRBJ2-3	.	CASSPTGGVTDTQYF	TGTGCCAGCTCACCCACCGGGGGGGTTACAGATACGCAGTATTTT
TRBV10-3	.	TRBJ1-2	once	CAISIGGAAYGYTF	TGTGCCATCAGTATCGGAGGGGCCGCCTATGGCTACACCTTC
TRBV4-1	.	TRBJ2-1	.	CASSRELAALHEQFF	TGCGCCAGCAGCCGAGAACTAGCCGCGCTACATGAGCAGTTCTTC
TRBV5-4	.	TRBJ2-3	.	CASSLEQGRDTQYF	TGTGCCAGCAGCTTGGAACAGGGCAGGGATACGCAGTATTTT
TRBV25-1	.	TRBJ1-2	.	CASSDSGENLGYTF	TGTGCCAGCAGTGATTCAGGGGAAAATCTTGGCTACACCTTC
TRBV18	.	TRBJ2-2	.	CASSPGDRHTGELFF	TGTGCCAGCTCACCAGGAGACAGACACACCGGGGAGCTGTTTTTT
TRBV29-1	TRBD1	TRBJ1-1	.	CSVRPGTVTTEAFF	TGCAGCGTCCGACCCGGGACAGTGACCACTGAAGCTTTCTTT
TRBV7-8	TRBD2	TRBJ2-3	few	CASSFGRTSGRVYTQYF	TGTGCCAGCAGCTTTGGAAGGACTAGCGGGAGGGTATATACGCAGTATTTT
TRBV5-4	.	TRBJ1-1	.	CASSFEGGGTEAFF	TGTGCCAGCAGCTTCGAAGGGGGAGGGACTGAAGCTTTCTTT
TRBV9	TRBD1	TRBJ2-1	.	CASSVRDRGFNEQFF	TGTGCCAGCAGCGTCCGGGACAGGGGTTTTAATGAGCAGTTCTTC
TRBV5-1	.	TRBJ2-3	.	CASSSPGAADTQYF	TGCGCCAGCAGCTCCCCAGGTGCCGCAGATACGCAGTATTTT
TRBV2	TRBD2	TRBJ2-1	.	CASSTIYSGNEQFF	TGTGCCAGCAGTACAATCTATAGCGGGAATGAGCAGTTCTTC
TRBV5-8	.	TRBJ2-1	.	CASSPLGLPNNNEQFF	TGTGCCAGCAGCCCTCTGGGACTCCCTAACAACAATGAGCAGTTCTTC